Detailed here is one TCR beta chain. The antigen this receptor binds is unknown. It has no much larger one-base neighbor in the sample; base qualities were not kept. The sample is drawn from a study of graft-versus-host responses after intestinal transplantation (dated by TCRdb to about 2021). As for the study more broadly: The transplants that recipients got were multivisceral, liver-intestinal, or isolated intestinal. A peak of at least 4% donor T cells among recipient peripheral blood mononuclear cells was the definition used for donor T cell macrochimerism. Bulk TCR-beta CDR3 sequencing was used to track graft-versus-host and host-versus-graft alloreactive T cell clones in the graft, circulation and bone marrow after intestinal transplantation. Samples from three later patients were sequenced in-house on an Illumina MiSeq with MiXCR processing rather than by the commercial service. Anti-thymocyte globulin induction was given to all recipients, followed by maintenance tacrolimus and steroids for approximately three years. A cohort of about two dozen intestinal transplant recipients, including one retransplant, was enrolled, and a few patients lacking pretransplant specimens were excluded. Alloreactive clones were identified by sequencing pre-transplant mixed lymphocyte reaction products and comparing them with unstimulated pre-transplant donor and recipient T cells.

Explained via the paper, the time point label denotes: cells obtained before transplantation from donor or recipient. CD3+CD4+ and CD3+CD8+ populations were FACS-sorted from unstimulated pre-transplant donor and recipient cells taken from spleen or lymph nodes. Results the study describes overall, beyond this receptor: High GvH to HvG T cell clonal ratios were observed in the allografts of patients with donor T cell macrochimerism. Early after transplant, peak levels of circulating GvH clones were found to be associated with declines in HvG clones. The relatively low number and heterogeneity of intestinal transplant patients limited the conclusions. GvH clones turned up in recipient bone marrow, with some appearing earlier in ileal mucosa or blood, a pattern consistent with an intestinal mucosal origin.

CDR1 is given as SEHNR and CDR2 as FQNEAQ, both from the germline V gene (reference sequence). The CDR3 spans 15 residues, from the cysteine through the phenylalanine. The read is trimmed to its CDR3 DNA, 45 bases read in frame from base 1. V trim: 5 bases; J trim: 4 bases; unmatched bases: 7. The library was built by means of the immunoSEQ multiplex PCR assay. For most patients, genomic DNA was isolated with the Qiagen DNeasy Blood and Tissue Kit and sent frozen to Adaptive Biotechnologies for TCR sequencing. For most patients, genomic DNA was subjected to high-throughput TCR-beta CDR3 sequencing by Adaptive Biotechnologies. Per the original workflow: TCR sequencing data were retrieved from Adaptive's ImmunoSEQ software for 15 to 20 patients, whereas three other patients were processed with MiXCR and VDJtools. To correct CD4 versus CD8 sorting errors, any sequence found in both subsets at a frequency ratio below 5:1 was removed. CDR3 nucleotide sequences shared by donor and recipient were removed because the origin of these sequences could not be assigned. To count as alloreactive, a clone needed at least 2-fold expansion over unstimulated cells and a minimum CFSE-low frequency of 0.002% (template counts) or 0.001% (read counts). Clones were considered mappable if detected in sequenced pre-transplant spleen, lymph node, or MLR CFSE-low populations of the donor or recipient. The cumulative frequency of alloreactive clones was calculated as a percentage of all sequences, weighted by copy number. Held by TCRdb, this immuneACCESS table contains in-frame sequences only and omits some clones. Under half of the omission traces to an unresolved V gene where checked; the cause of the rest is unknown. V, J and clone size are taken as reported in that table, and D and trimming were inferred from the DNA itself. The sample contains 40,000 to 55,000 clones, about 95% of them found a single time. Jointly, the top ten make up 0.2% to 0.25% of the sample.

The chain links TRBV7-9 with TRBJ2-7; 11 central nucleotides agree with TRBD1. The clonotype comes from a human donor who was the organ donor for an intestinal transplant. The sample in question was unstimulated CD8+ T cells sorted from spleen or lymph node cells, obtained before transplant. The CDR3 protein is CASSQEGQGGYEQYF. The nucleotides read TGTGCCAGCAGCCAAGAGGGACAGGGGGGATACGAGCAGTACTTC.